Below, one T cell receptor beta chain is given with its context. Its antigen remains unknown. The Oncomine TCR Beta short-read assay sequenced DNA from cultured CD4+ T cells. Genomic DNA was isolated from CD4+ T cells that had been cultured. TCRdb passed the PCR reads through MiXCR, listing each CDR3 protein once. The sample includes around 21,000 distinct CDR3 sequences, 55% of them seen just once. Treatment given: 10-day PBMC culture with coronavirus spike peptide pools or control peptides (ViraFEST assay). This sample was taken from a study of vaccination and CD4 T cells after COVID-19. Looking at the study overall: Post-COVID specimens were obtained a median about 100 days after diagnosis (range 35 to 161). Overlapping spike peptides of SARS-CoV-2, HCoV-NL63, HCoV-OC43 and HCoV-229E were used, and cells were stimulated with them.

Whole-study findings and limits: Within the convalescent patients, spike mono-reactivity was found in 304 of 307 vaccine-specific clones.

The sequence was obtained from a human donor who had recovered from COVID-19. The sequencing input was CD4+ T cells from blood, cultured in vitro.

In nucleotides, the CDR3 is TGCAGTGCTTCCTACACTGAAGCTTTCTTT. Encoded protein: CSASYTEAFF. The chain links TRBV20-1 to TRBJ1-1, with no clear D. Germline CDR1 and CDR2: DFQATT and SNEGSKA (reference sequence). Trimming cost V 5 bases and J 3 bases, with 4 bases left between them. The CDR3 has 10 residues.